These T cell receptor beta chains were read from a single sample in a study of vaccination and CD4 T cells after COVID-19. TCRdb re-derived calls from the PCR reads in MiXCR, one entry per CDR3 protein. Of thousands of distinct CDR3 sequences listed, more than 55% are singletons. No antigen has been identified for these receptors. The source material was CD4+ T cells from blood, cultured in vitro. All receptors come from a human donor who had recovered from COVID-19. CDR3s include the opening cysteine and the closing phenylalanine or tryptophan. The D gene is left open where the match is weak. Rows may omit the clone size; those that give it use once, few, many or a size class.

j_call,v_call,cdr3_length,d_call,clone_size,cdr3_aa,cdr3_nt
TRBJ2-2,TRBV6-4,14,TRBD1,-,CASSQDRYTGELFF,TGTGCCAGCAGCCAGGACAGGTACACCGGGGAGCTGTTTTTT
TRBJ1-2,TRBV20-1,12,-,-,CSAPHEDYGYTF,TGCAGTGCTCCGCATGAGGACTATGGCTACACCTTC
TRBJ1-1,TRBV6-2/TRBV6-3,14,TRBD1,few,CASSLQGGVTEAFF,TGTGCCAGCAGTCTCCAGGGGGGCGTCACTGAAGCTTTCTTT
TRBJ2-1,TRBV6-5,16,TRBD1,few,CASSYLWTGGPNEQFF,TGTGCCAGCAGTTACCTGTGGACAGGGGGCCCCAATGAGCAGTTCTTC
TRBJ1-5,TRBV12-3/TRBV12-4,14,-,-,CASSATGGNQPQHF,TGTGCCAGCAGCGCCACTGGGGGCAATCAGCCCCAGCATTTT
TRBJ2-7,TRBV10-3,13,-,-,CAISVGGGGEQYF,TGTGCCATCAGTGTGGGAGGGGGTGGCGAGCAGTACTTC
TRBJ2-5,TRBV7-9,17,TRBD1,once,CASTVGQGPLYQETQYF,TGTGCCAGCACCGTGGGACAGGGTCCCTTGTACCAAGAGACCCAGTACTTC
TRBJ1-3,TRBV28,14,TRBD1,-,CASSPDRGLNTIYF,TGTGCCAGCAGCCCGGACAGGGGGCTAAACACCATATATTTT
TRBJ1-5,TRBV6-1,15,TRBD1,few,CASSVSGQGNQPQHF,TGTGCCAGCAGTGTCAGTGGACAGGGCAATCAGCCCCAGCATTTT
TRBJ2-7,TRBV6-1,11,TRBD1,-,CATGGTYEQYF,TGTGCCACAGGGGGAACCTACGAGCAGTACTTC
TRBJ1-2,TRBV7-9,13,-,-,CASSLQLNYGYTF,TGTGCCAGCAGCTTACAGTTAAACTATGGCTACACCTTC
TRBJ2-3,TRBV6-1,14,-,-,CASSAGGWADTQYF,TGTGCCAGCAGTGCTGGGGGGTGGGCAGATACGCAGTATTTT
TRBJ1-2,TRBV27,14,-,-,CASSLSIGMDGYTF,TGTGCCAGCAGTTTATCGATTGGGATGGATGGCTACACCTTC
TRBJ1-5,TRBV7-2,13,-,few,CASSLAQLQPQHF,TGTGCCAGCAGCTTAGCGCAACTTCAGCCCCAGCATTTT
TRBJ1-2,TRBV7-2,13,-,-,CASSFWGWNGYTF,TGTGCCAGCAGCTTTTGGGGGTGGAATGGCTACACCTTC
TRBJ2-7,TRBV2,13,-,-,CASSELTSYEQYF,TGTGCCAGCAGTGAACTAACCTCCTACGAGCAGTACTTC
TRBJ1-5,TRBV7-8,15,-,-,CASSLDGLSNQPQHF,TGTGCCAGCAGCTTAGATGGGTTGAGCAATCAGCCCCAGCATTTT